The source of this T cell receptor beta chain is a study of T cell changes during pregnancy in multiple sclerosis (dated by TCRdb to about 2019). About the study as a whole: The study looked at changes in the T cell repertoire across pregnancy in women with multiple sclerosis.

With respect to this clone: Its recognized antigen is unknown. No base quality information exists; no much larger clone differs at one position.

The CDR3 measures 14 amino acids from cysteine to phenylalanine. Here the CDR3 DNA is all that survives: 42 bases in frame from base 1. Relative to germline, V is missing 7 bases and J is missing 2 bases, with 8 bases of the junction outside any gene match. The germline V gene sets CDR1 to SQVTM and CDR2 to ANQGSEA. Libraries were made using the immunoSEQ multiplex PCR assay. The table was pulled from immuneACCESS by TCRdb, which kept in-frame rearrangements only. Such tables lose some clones; where checked, under half of the loss comes from unresolved V genes, and the rest has no known cause. This sample has tens of thousands of clones in its table, and more than 90% of those were observed once. The ten largest make up roughly 0.39% of the sample.

This receptor was obtained from a female donor with multiple sclerosis, enrolled in a pregnancy study. Recombination connected TRBV29-1 to TRBJ2-7; TRBD1 lines up with 10 middle nucleotides. The source material was CD4+ T cells from peripheral blood mononuclear cells, sampled in the second trimester of pregnancy. At the DNA level, the sequence is TGCAGCGGAGGACAGGGGGGCGGCCCCTACGAGCAGTACTTC. The translation is CSGGQGGGPYEQYF.